A few counts support the clone carrying this TCR beta chain. This entry is derived from a study of T cell responses to AZD1222 COVID-19 vaccine. Between the trimmed V and J ends, which lost 0 bases and 3 bases, there was a span of 11 bases. The CDR3 has 15 amino acids. The germline CDR1 and CDR2 sequences are SGHDN and FVKESK. Sequencing was performed with immunoSEQ multiplex PCR; in TCRdb, only in-frame clones are kept and a portion is missing. The repertoire has around 84,000 clones, 87% of them found once; the top ten carry about 1.4%. The TCR sequence derives from an adult in good health. This specimen consisted of peripheral blood, obtained on day 0 of AZD1222 vaccination. J is TRBJ1-1 and V is TRBV14; D not certain. This chain's CDR3 is CASSQDLGPYTEAFF. The CDR3 DNA reads as TGTGCCAGCAGCCAAGATCTCGGACCTTACACTGAAGCTTTCTTT.